What follows is one T cell receptor (beta chain) and its context. The antigen remains undetermined. The data were taken from a study of T cells in Graves' hyperthyroidism and ophthalmopathy. The CDR3 sequence is 17 residues long. The germline V and J ends were trimmed by 4 bases and 6 bases, with 24 bases remaining between them. Germline V lookup: CDR1 MGHDK, CDR2 SYGVNS. Researchers took RNA transcripts and amplified the TCR beta CDR3 regions from them. A first-round RT-PCR of the TCR CDR3 used the HTBI primer set. TCRdb re-called the multiplex PCR reads through MiXCR, storing one row per CDR3 protein. In the table there are approximately 640,000 distinct CDR3 sequences, 45% of which are singletons. Study-level findings and limits: The model made its ophthalmopathy prediction, and onset followed a median roughly six months later. The blood repertoire included most of the expanded thyroid clonotypes above 0.001. Ophthalmopathy stood apart from stable hyperthyroidism in a 13 V-J model.

Not enrolled were patients with uncontrolled infection, other autoimmune disease, pregnancy or lactation. The sample was peripheral blood or thyroid tissue (not recorded which). V is TRBV25-1 and J is TRBJ1-2; D uncertain. This sequence was found in an adult man with Graves' disease, either hyperthyroidism or ophthalmopathy (not recorded which). The CDR3 DNA sequence: TGTGCCAGCAGTGCTAGGTTAGTGTGGTCGAATTCCGATGGCTACACCTTC. Translated, it gives CASSARLVWSNSDGYTF.